These 16 T cell receptor beta chains were sequenced from one sample in a study of CD8+ T cells in alopecia areata. The sequencing template was cDNA reverse transcribed from extracted RNA. Clones were read by immunoSEQ multiplex PCR, and TCRdb kept only the in-frame ones, dropping some. The repertoire consists of some 130,000 clones, with almost 50% occurring once and the leading ten covering approximately 19%. This sample comprised CD8+ T cells sorted from blood, obtained at week 0. These TCRs come from a human donor with alopecia areata.

The genes are TRBV27 and TRBJ1-2; 8 nucleotides match TRBD1. V shed 8 bases and J 8 bases; nucleotides not matched to a gene: 10. CDR1 and CDR2 from the germline V gene are MNHEY and SMNVEV (reference sequence). CDR3 size: 13 residues. CDR3 in DNA: TGTGCCAGCGGATTTACAGGGGGTGTAGGCTACACCTTC. Translated: CASGFTGGVGYTF.

The sample holds a few counts of this clone. The chain links TRBV5-1 to TRBJ1-2, with D unresolved. Trimming removed 4 bases at V and 0 bases at J, with 4 bases between. Germline CDR1 reads SGHRS; CDR2 reads YFSETQ. The CDR3 sequence is 12 residues long. DNA of the CDR3: TGCGCCAGCAGCATAGCTAACTATGGCTACACCTTC. Its translation is CASSIANYGYTF.

This clone has just a few counts. V gene TRBV27 combines with J gene TRBJ1-1; weak D call: TRBD1 (5 bases). Germline V lookup: CDR1 MNHEY, CDR2 SMNVEV (reference sequence). V dropped 0 bases and J dropped 5 bases, with 13 bases sitting between them. CDR3 length equals 15 residues. The CDR3: CASSLSLGGGTEAFF. The CDR3 nucleotides read TGTGCCAGCAGTTTATCGCTCGGGGGGGGGACTGAAGCTTTCTTT.

The chain is built from TRBV9 and TRBJ2-4, with D possibly being TRBD1 (6 bases). Germline values: CDR1 SGDLS, CDR2 YYNGEE. This CDR3 comprises 15 residues. V dropped 4 bases and J dropped 0 bases, with 11 bases sitting between them. The CDR3 spells CASSPTGLAKNIQYF. CDR3 nucleotides: TGTGCCAGCAGCCCGACAGGACTAGCCAAAAACATTCAGTACTTC.

The chain is built from TRBV2 and TRBJ2-7; D is possibly TRBD2 (5 bases). The germline V gene encodes CDR1 SNHLY and CDR2 FYNNEI. The germline V and J ends were trimmed by 6 bases and 5 bases, with 17 bases remaining between them. This CDR3 has 14 residues. CDR3 sequence reads: CASSHLVFGDEQYF. The DNA for the CDR3 is TGTGCCAGCAGCCATCTGGTGTTCGGGGACGAGCAGTACTTC.

This clone was picked up a small number of times. This chain joins TRBV19 and TRBJ1-1; D gene uncertain. Germline V gene data show CDR1 as LNHDA and CDR2 as SQIVND (reference sequence). Trimming took 6 bases from V and 1 from J, leaving 12 bases between them. The CDR3 has 14 residues. In DNA, the CDR3 is TGTGCCAGTAGGAACGGACGGGAGAACACTGAAGCTTTCTTT. Translated, it gives CASRNGRENTEAFF.

The chain has TRBV5-4 and TRBJ2-5, with D hard to call. There are 12 residues in the CDR3. V shed 4 bases and J shed 4 bases, with 8 bases lying between them. Germline CDR1 reads SGHNT; CDR2 reads YYREEE (reference sequence). The CDR3 is CASSADGETQYF. The CDR3 DNA sequence: TGTGCCAGCAGCGCAGACGGAGAGACCCAGTACTTC.

The chain is built from TRBV5-6 and TRBJ2-1; no clear D. CDR3 length equals 15 residues. The germline CDR1 and CDR2 sequences are SGHDT and YYEEEE. Between the trimmed V and J ends, which lost 0 bases and 5 bases, there was a span of 12 bases. For the CDR3, the DNA is TGTGCCAGCAGCTTGGACATCCTAGTCAACAATGAGCAGTTCTTC. It codes for CASSLDILVNNEQFF.

The chain employs TRBV29-1 and TRBJ2-7, with D possibly TRBD1 on 6 matching bases. Germline CDR1 SQVTM, CDR2 ANQGSEA. The length of the CDR3 is 13 residues. Deletions cut 5 bases from V and 4 bases from J, with 15 bases between. The CDR3 spells CSVITQGGYEQYF. The DNA of the CDR3 is TGCAGCGTTATTACACAGGGCGGGTACGAGCAGTACTTC.

V usage is TRBV30 and J usage is TRBJ1-5; TRBD1 might be the D (5 bases). V lost 1 base to trimming and J lost 3 bases, with 10 bases between them. This CDR3 is built from 14 residues. Germline V gives CDR1 GTSNPN, CDR2 SVGIG (reference sequence). The CDR3: CAWSARQYNQPQHF. In DNA form, the CDR3 reads TGTGCCTGGAGTGCCCGACAGTACAATCAGCCCCAGCATTTT. Using reference TRBV30 and TRBJ1-5 for the parts outside the CDR3, the full variable domain is SQTIHQWPATLVQPVGSPLSLECTVEGTSNPNLYWYRQAAGRGLQLLFYSVGIGQISSEVPQNLSASRPQDRQFILSSKKLLLSDSGFYLCAWSARQYNQPQHFGDGTRLSIL.

This clone was seen a handful of times. The chain is built from TRBV10-2 and TRBJ2-5, with D uncertain. TRBJ2-7 explains the end of the DNA better; the J call may be wrong. Germline V lookup: CDR1 WSHSY, CDR2 SAAADI. The CDR3 spans 14 residues. This chain's CDR3 is CASSEYRHSYEQYF. The CDR3 bases are TGCGCCAGCAGTGAGTACAGACACTCCTACGAGCAGTACTTC.

The chain carries TRBV6-5 and TRBJ1-1; 7 bases match TRBD1. From germline, CDR1 is MNHEY and CDR2 SVGAGI. Trimming removed 1 base from V and 1 base from J; junction bases left unmatched: 6. This CDR3 is 16 amino acids long. CDR3 sequence reads: CASSYYRGQTNTEAFF. CDR3 nucleotide sequence: TGTGCCAGCAGTTACTACCGGGGACAGACGAACACTGAAGCTTTCTTT.

The V gene is TRBV5-1, the J gene TRBJ1-1, with 9 positions matching TRBD1. V lost 2 bases, J lost 4 bases, and 3 bases stayed unmatched. The CDR3 covers 14 residues. The V gene's germline CDR1 is SGHRS and CDR2 YFSETQ. CDR3: CASSFGTGLTEAFF. The CDR3 DNA is TGCGCCAGCAGCTTCGGGACAGGGCTCACTGAAGCTTTCTTT.

The chain combines TRBV27 with TRBJ2-5, with 8 nucleotides matching TRBD2. The J call could be wrong; TRBJ2-7 is a better fit for the DNA end. Germline lookup yields CDR1 MNHEY and CDR2 SMNVEV (reference sequence). The CDR3 length is 15 residues. This chain's CDR3 is CASSLVGLGTYEQYF. The CDR3 region has the DNA TGTGCCAGCAGTTTAGTGGGACTAGGAACCTACGAGCAGTACTTC.

This clone was detected only a few times. V is TRBV7-2 and J is TRBJ1-1; D remains unclear. The CDR3 totals 14 residues. Germline V CDR1 and CDR2: SGHTA, FQGNSA. Trimming removed 5 bases from V and 0 bases from J, with 10 bases in between. The CDR3 loop is CASSDTGVNTEAFF. In nucleotides, the CDR3 is TGTGCCAGCAGCGACACCGGGGTGAACACTGAAGCTTTCTTT.

This sequence joins TRBV5-6 and TRBJ2-7; 11 bases fit TRBD1. V shed 3 bases, J shed 3 bases, and the junction held 8 bases outside the gene matches. Germline CDR1 reads SGHDT; CDR2 reads YYEEEE. The CDR3 runs to 16 residues. CDR3 sequence (DNA): TGTGCCAGCAGCTCAACGGGGACAGGGGGACGCTACGAGCAGTACTTC. Translation gives CASSSTGTGGRYEQYF.